At least ten counts were recorded for the clone carrying this T cell receptor beta chain. Its matching antigen is unknown. TCRdb re-called the 5' RACE reads with MiXCR, one entry per CDR3 protein. Counted here are around 180,000 distinct CDR3 sequences, over 10% occurring once; the ten biggest clones make up more than 9.5%. The entry originates in a study of CD8 T cells in ankylosing spondylitis. V was cut by 0 bases and J by 4 bases, with 12 bases left in between. This CDR3 has 15 amino acids. CDR1 is MNHEY, CDR2 SMNVEV, per germline (reference sequence). Study results and limitations: Ankylosing spondylitis blood seemed to carry a telltale TCR beta motif made of under 10 highly homologous variants.

The V and J genes are TRBV27 and TRBJ1-2; D call uncertain. This clonotype originated in a female donor with ankylosing spondylitis or in good health (not recorded which). Sequenced input: blood, either unsorted or a sorted T cell fraction (not recorded which). The CDR3, as DNA: TGTGCCAGCAGTTTATCGGACGGTGGTATCTATGGCTACACCTTC. It encodes CASSLSDGGIYGYTF.